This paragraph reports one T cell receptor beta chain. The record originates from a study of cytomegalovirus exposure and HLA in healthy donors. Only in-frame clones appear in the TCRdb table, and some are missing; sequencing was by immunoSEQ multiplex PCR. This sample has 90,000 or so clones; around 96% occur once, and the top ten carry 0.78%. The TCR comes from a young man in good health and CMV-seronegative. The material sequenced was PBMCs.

The CDR3 reads CASSLGQGSTGELFF. The CDR3 nucleotides read TGTGCCAGCAGTCTCGGACAGGGGTCCACCGGGGAGCTGTTTTTT. This sequence joins TRBV5-8 and TRBJ2-2, with 9 positions matching TRBD1. The CDR3 has 15 residues. In germline, CDR1 is SGHTS, CDR2 YDEGEE. V gave up 5 bases and J gave up 4 bases; unmatched junction bases: 6.